This entry is about one TCR beta chain. This clone was seen a few times. No antigen is known for it. One base away there is no much larger clone; base qualities are not given. CDR1 SGHTA and CDR2 FQGNSA are derived from the germline V gene. The V and J ends are trimmed by 0 bases and 3 bases, leaving 8 bases between them. From the cysteine through the phenylalanine, the CDR3 covers 14 amino acids. The only DNA kept is the CDR3, 42 bases in frame from the first base. TCRbeta CDR3 regions were amplified from genomic DNA by means of the immunoSEQ Assay, a bias-controlled multiplex PCR. Under the source paper's analysis protocol: Within the assay, amplification of reference gene primers was used to estimate how many nucleated cells each sample contained. To quantify the absolute abundance of each unique TCRbeta CDR3 rearrangement, sequence reads were collapsed and filtered. For each sample, productive Simpson clonality was calculated as the square root of Simpson's diversity index over productive rearrangements. TCRdb obtained this table from immuneACCESS and retained in-frame rearrangements with V and J assigned. These tables miss some clones; where compared with another copy, unresolved V genes account for less than half of the shortfall, and the remainder is unexplained. V and J calls and clone size are copied from that table; D and trimming were computed from the DNA. The sample data list roughly 500,000 clones, and roughly 90% of these were observed just once. Together, the top ten hold 1.8% of the sample.

The data were obtained in a study of blood T cell repertoires in COVID-19 (dated by TCRdb to 2020 to 2021). Regarding the study in general: Samples covering the acute and convalescent phases of COVID-19 were provided by collaborators in the United States, Italy and Spain. The material from the prospective study consisted of cDNA or gDNA derived from T cells, B-cell-depleted T cells, or PBMCs. The dataset comprised deeply sampled blood TCRbeta repertoires from subjects exposed to, actively infected with, or recovered from COVID-19. The repertoires were made available in a free public database intended to serve as a resource for research on the immune response to SARS-CoV-2. Samples were obtained from the ongoing ImmuneRACE study (first 160 participants) and from over 1,000 subjects provided by 6 global collaborators. Nearly every sample came with metadata listing a de-identified subject ID, COVID-19 status, age in years and sex. HLA class I and class II types, where available, came from metadata supplied by the sample provider rather than from assay-based typing.

Participants in the prospective study were aged roughly 18 to 100 years, lived in 20 to 30 United States geographic areas, and enrolled through a virtual design. In the prospective study, cohorts were assigned on the basis of participant-reported clinical history obtained from a screening survey and a study questionnaire. For ImmuneRACE Cohort 3, a participant was defined as recovered based on two consecutive negative NP/OP PCR tests, clearance by a healthcare professional, or resolution of symptoms. Each participant in the prospective study had whole blood, serum and a nasopharyngeal or oropharyngeal swab collected by mobile phlebotomists. Participants in the prospective study had the option to provide additional blood draws and questionnaires over a roughly 2-month period. Before DNA extraction, blood samples from the prospective study were shipped at room temperature or frozen. Broader findings and caveats from the paper: Clinical and demographic metadata were provided uncurated, with the amount varying by source and participant.

This sequence uses TRBV7-2 and TRBJ1-2; the D gene is perhaps TRBD1, on 5 matching bases. Material for sequencing was PBMCs or T cells enriched from blood (not recorded which). This sequence was found in a woman in her 40s who had recovered from COVID-19. This receptor has the CDR3 CASSLAGRDYGYTF. The nucleotide sequence is TGTGCCAGCAGCTTAGCTGGCAGGGACTATGGCTACACCTTC.